This T cell receptor beta chain was captured by sequencing in a study of control samples from healthy donors and cancer patients. The data were produced by immunoSEQ multiplex PCR, yet TCRdb's version contains in-frame clones alone and is incomplete. The sample has approximately 150,000 clones; 80% to 95% are singletons. Material for sequencing was blood. The sequence derives from a man in his thirties or forties in good health.

The CDR3 loop is CASVRGRVSEANYGYTF. CDR3 sequence (DNA): TGTGCCAGCGTACGGGGGAGGGTGTCGGAGGCTAACTATGGCTACACCTTC. The V call is TRBV7-2, the J call TRBJ1-2; tentatively, D is TRBD1 (5 bases). Trimming left V 8 bases short and J 0 bases short, with 22 bases between. The CDR3 covers 17 residues. Looked up from germline, CDR1 is SGHTA and CDR2 is FQGNSA.